The next 25 T cell receptor beta chains were all read from a single sample in a study of T-cell memory formation after mild COVID-19. One entry per CDR3 protein results from TCRdb running MiXCR on the 5' RACE reads. The profile covers about 250,000 distinct CDR3 sequences, with about a sixth appearing a single time and roughly 23% taken by the ten largest. Sequencing was carried out using PBMCs or a T cell subset sorted from them (not recorded which). The receptors derive from a man aged 18 to 29 who had mild COVID-19 (a few samples of this study predate the infection). Cell type and time point are not known.

This clonotype was counted at least ten times. The chain has TRBV6-5 and TRBJ1-3; 7 bases fit TRBD1. The CDR3 spans 15 residues. CDR1 is MNHEY, CDR2 SVGAGI, per germline. Trimming cost V 6 bases and J 0 bases; bases outside gene matches: 5. This chain's CDR3 is CASSLGQFSGNTIYF. The CDR3 DNA reads TGTGCCAGCAGCTTGGGACAGTTCTCTGGAAACACCATATATTTT.

This clonotype was seen more than once but under ten times. V usage is TRBV6-5 and J usage is TRBJ2-1; tentative D call: TRBD1 (5 bases). V was cut by 6 bases and J by 4 bases, with 19 bases left in between. The CDR3 length is 16 residues. Germline V gene lookup returns CDR1 MNHEY and CDR2 SVGAGI. CDR3 nucleotide sequence: TGTGCCAGCAGCTCGTCGAACAGGCGCAGGTACAATGAGCAGTTCTTC. Residues: CASSSSNRRRYNEQFF.

This clonotype has a count of ten or more. The V call is TRBV12-3 or TRBV12-4, the J call TRBJ1-1, with D possibly TRBD1 on 5 matching bases. With 0 bases removed from V and 7 bases from J, the gap between germline ends came to 9 bases. The length of the CDR3 is 13 residues. The CDR3: CASSLAKGREAFF. Here the CDR3 DNA reads TGTGCCAGCAGTTTAGCGAAGGGACGTGAAGCTTTCTTT.

Only a few counts were recorded for this clonotype. V is TRBV12-3 or TRBV12-4 and J is TRBJ2-3; D call uncertain. V lost 3 bases and J lost 2, with 15 bases in between. The CDR3 totals 16 residues. Written as DNA, the CDR3 is TGTGCCAGCAGTTTTAATGCGGCTTCCTACACAGATACGCAGTATTTT. This encodes CASSFNAASYTDTQYF.

This clonotype showed up just a few times. J is TRBJ1-1 and V is TRBV5-1; D unclear. The CDR3 has 14 residues. Trimming left V 3 bases short and J 4 bases short, with 13 bases between. Germline assignment: CDR1 SGHRS and CDR2 YFSETQ. The CDR3 sequence: CASSWNTGGTEAFF. In DNA, the CDR3 is TGCGCCAGCAGCTGGAACACGGGTGGCACTGAAGCTTTCTTT. Together with reference TRBV5-1 and TRBJ1-1, the CDR3 gives the full variable domain: KAGVTQTPRYLIKTRGQQVTLSCSPISGHRSVSWYQQTPGQGLQFLFEYFSETQRNKGNFPGRFSGRQFSNSRSEMNVSTLELGDSALYLCASSWNTGGTEAFFGQGTRLTVV.

The chain combines TRBV14 with TRBJ2-5; D not certain. This CDR3 has 15 residues. Trimming took 1 base from V and 4 from J, leaving 13 bases between them. Germline-derived CDR1 and CDR2 are SGHDN and FVKESK. The CDR3 spells CASSQGLTFRETQYF. For the CDR3, the DNA is TGTGCCAGCAGCCAAGGGCTGACATTTCGAGAGACCCAGTACTTC.

V usage is TRBV12-3 or TRBV12-4 and J usage is TRBJ1-2, with 8 bases identical to TRBD1. The length of the CDR3 is 15 residues. The V gene end was trimmed by 5 bases and the J gene end by 5 bases; junction bases not matched to a gene: 10. CDR3 sequence: CASSTGGAYSYGYTF. The CDR3 nucleotides are TGTGCCAGCAGTACAGGGGGGGCATACAGTTATGGCTACACCTTC.

V and J are TRBV7-9 and TRBJ1-1; perhaps TRBD1 as D (5 bases). CDR1 and CDR2 from the germline V gene are SEHNR and FQNEAQ (reference sequence). The V end lost 6 bases, the J end lost 9 bases, and 14 bases lay between the germline ends. The CDR3 runs to 12 residues. The CDR3 reads CASRSGTVQAFF. Here the CDR3 DNA reads TGTGCCAGCAGGTCCGGGACCGTGCAAGCTTTCTTT.

The V gene is TRBV7-8, the J gene TRBJ2-3; 14 bases fit TRBD2. This CDR3 comprises 17 residues. CDR1 is SGHVS, CDR2 FQNEAQ, per germline. V was pared by 5 bases and J by 4 bases, with 8 bases of the junction left unmatched. CDR3 coding DNA: TGTGCCAGCAGCCCGAGGGAGGGACTAGCGGGGGCAGATACGCAGTATTTT. It specifies CASSPREGLAGADTQYF.

This clonotype has a handful of counts. The conserved final phenylalanine or tryptophan is absent from the CDR3, which likely points to a read error. The DNA for the CDR3 is TGCGCCAGCAGCTTGGGGGACAGGTTTCACACTGAAGCTTTCCTT. It yields the protein CASSLGDRFHTEAFL. The V and J genes are TRBV5-1 and TRBJ1-1, with 8 bases lining up with TRBD1. The V gene end was trimmed by 0 bases and the J gene end by 3 bases; junction bases not matched to a gene: 4. The CDR3 is made up of 15 amino acids. CDR1 is SGHRS and CDR2 is YFSETQ in the germline V gene.

This clonotype was observed a handful of times. The rearrangement joins TRBV12-3 or TRBV12-4 to TRBJ1-5; possible D gene TRBD1, 6 bases. The V end was cut by 3 bases, the J end by 3 bases, with 15 bases between. The CDR3 length is 16 residues. CDR3 DNA sequence: TGTGCCAGCAGTTTTAGGGGGGGCGAATACAATCAGCCCCAGCATTTT. Its protein is CASSFRGGEYNQPQHF.

This clonotype showed up just a few times. J is TRBJ1-4 and V is TRBV5-1; TRBD1 might be the D (5 bases). Trimming shortened V by 4 bases and J by 5 bases, and 18 bases separated the two germline ends. This CDR3 region has 16 residues. The germline CDR1 and CDR2 sequences are SGHRS and YFSETQ. The CDR3 here is CASSTGPEGTNEKLFF. The CDR3 bases are TGCGCCAGCAGCACAGGACCCGAGGGTACCAATGAAAAACTGTTTTTT.

The genes are TRBV4-1 and TRBJ2-1, with D maybe TRBD2 (7 bases). There are 15 residues in the CDR3. V was pared by 0 bases and J by 6 bases, with 12 bases between. Germline assignment: CDR1 MGHRA and CDR2 YSYEKL. Written as DNA, the CDR3 is TGCGCCAGCAGCCAAGATCCGGGGGGCCTCAATGAGCAGTTCTTC. It encodes CASSQDPGGLNEQFF.

The rearrangement links TRBV7-9 to TRBJ2-6; D unclear. The CDR3 contains 16 residues. CDR1 and CDR2 (germline): SEHNR, FQNEAQ (reference sequence). Deletions cut 4 bases from V and 1 base from J, with 11 bases between. The CDR3 region has the DNA TGTGCCAGCAGCTCCACTCTGGGTTCTGGGGCCAACGTCCTGACTTTC. It codes for CASSSTLGSGANVLTF.

This clonotype was recorded a few times. The gene calls are TRBV29-1 and TRBJ2-7, with D unresolved. Trimming cost V 4 bases and J 0 bases, with 10 bases left between them. The V gene's germline CDR1 is SQVTM and CDR2 ANQGSEA. The CDR3 extends over 13 amino acids. The DNA of the CDR3 is TGCAGCGTTGGGTCCGACACCTCCTACGAGCAGTACTTC. This encodes CSVGSDTSYEQYF.

The V gene is TRBV12-3 or TRBV12-4, the J gene TRBJ2-7; the D call may be TRBD1 or TRBD2 (5 bases each). V dropped 7 bases and J dropped 3 bases, with 13 bases sitting between them. This CDR3 comprises 13 residues. CDR3 coding DNA: TGTGCCAGCAAACGGGACGGACGCTACGAGCAGTACTTC. It is translated as CASKRDGRYEQYF.

The gene calls are TRBV20-1 and TRBJ1-1; weak D call: TRBD1 (5 bases). The CDR3 is 14 residues long. The V and J ends lost 0 bases and 4 bases respectively, with 12 bases between them. Germline V CDR1 and CDR2: DFQATT, SNEGSKA (reference sequence). CDR3 nucleotides: TGCAGTGCTAGAGAAAGGGGTCTTGGCACTGAAGCTTTCTTT. Protein: CSARERGLGTEAFF.

This clonotype was counted a few times. The chain couples TRBV4-3 to TRBJ1-2; 7 bases map to TRBD1. From germline, CDR1 is LGHNA and CDR2 YSLEER. The CDR3 loop spans 15 amino acids. Trimming took 3 bases from V and 5 from J; bases not matched to a gene: 9. The CDR3 spells CASSQELDRSYGYTF. The CDR3 nucleotides are TGCGCCAGCAGCCAGGAACTGGACAGGTCTTATGGCTACACCTTC.

This clonotype was seen more than once but under ten times. The chain joins TRBV28 to TRBJ2-1, with 8 bases matching TRBD2. This CDR3 is built from 14 residues. Germline V CDR1 and CDR2: MDHEN, SYDVKM. V trimming: 4 bases; J trimming: 8 bases; junction bases outside the gene matches: 7. CDR3 DNA: TGTGCCAGCAGTTCGGGACTAGGAATCGATGAGCAGTTCTTC. Encoded protein: CASSSGLGIDEQFF.

The sample holds a few counts of this clonotype. The chain has TRBV9 and TRBJ2-5, with 10 bases identical to TRBD2. The V segment lost 3 bases and the J segment 5 bases; nucleotides outside the gene matches: 7. The germline V gene has CDR1 SGDLS and CDR2 YYNGEE. CDR3 length: 15 residues. The CDR3 loop is CASSGTGTSEETQYF. The CDR3 DNA sequence: TGTGCCAGCAGCGGGACCGGGACTAGCGAGGAGACCCAGTACTTC.

The table lists this clonotype with many counts. The genes are TRBV4-3 and TRBJ2-3, with TRBD2 identical over 8 bases. From germline, CDR1 is LGHNA and CDR2 YSLEER. V lost 1 base, J lost 0 bases, and 6 bases stayed unmatched. This CDR3 region has 17 residues. The CDR3 here is CASSQGASGFSTDTQYF. The CDR3 nucleotides read TGCGCCAGCAGCCAAGGGGCTAGCGGGTTTAGCACAGATACGCAGTATTTT.

As DNA, the CDR3 is TGTGCCAGCAGTTTCCAGGGGGGTAACGAGCAGTACGTC. This gives the protein CASSFQGGNEQYV. This chain links TRBV28 with TRBJ2-7; tentatively, D is TRBD1 (7 bases). CDR1 and CDR2 from the germline V gene are MDHEN and SYDVKM. V gave up 3 bases and J gave up 5 bases, with 11 bases separating them. This CDR3 is 13 amino acids long.

DNA for the CDR3: TGTGCCAGTTCCGGCCGGGGGTGGGTGCAGTACTTC. Translating gives CASSGRGWVQYF. This rearrangement joins TRBV6-5 to TRBJ2-7; D is perhaps TRBD2 (6 bases). The germline CDR1 and CDR2 sequences are MNHEY and SVGAGI. The germline V and J ends were trimmed by 9 bases and 9 bases, with 18 bases remaining between them. This CDR3 spans 12 amino acids.

The chain links TRBV6-4 to TRBJ2-6, with D tentatively TRBD1 (6 bases). Germline V gene data show CDR1 as MRHNA and CDR2 as SNTAGT. V was clipped by 11 bases and J by 2 bases, with 19 bases between them. The CDR3 extends over 16 amino acids. DNA for the CDR3: TGTGCCGTAAGAGGGCAGGGGAAAGCTGGGGCCAACGTCCTGACTTTC. Protein sequence: CAVRGQGKAGANVLTF.

V and J are TRBV28 and TRBJ1-1; possibly TRBD1 for D (5 bases). With 11 bases removed from V and 10 bases from J, the gap between germline ends came to 8 bases. Germline assignment: CDR1 MDHEN and CDR2 SYDVKM. CDR3 length: 8 residues. The CDR3 sequence is CASGGAFF. CDR3 in DNA: TGTGCCTCGGGGGGAGCTTTCTTT.